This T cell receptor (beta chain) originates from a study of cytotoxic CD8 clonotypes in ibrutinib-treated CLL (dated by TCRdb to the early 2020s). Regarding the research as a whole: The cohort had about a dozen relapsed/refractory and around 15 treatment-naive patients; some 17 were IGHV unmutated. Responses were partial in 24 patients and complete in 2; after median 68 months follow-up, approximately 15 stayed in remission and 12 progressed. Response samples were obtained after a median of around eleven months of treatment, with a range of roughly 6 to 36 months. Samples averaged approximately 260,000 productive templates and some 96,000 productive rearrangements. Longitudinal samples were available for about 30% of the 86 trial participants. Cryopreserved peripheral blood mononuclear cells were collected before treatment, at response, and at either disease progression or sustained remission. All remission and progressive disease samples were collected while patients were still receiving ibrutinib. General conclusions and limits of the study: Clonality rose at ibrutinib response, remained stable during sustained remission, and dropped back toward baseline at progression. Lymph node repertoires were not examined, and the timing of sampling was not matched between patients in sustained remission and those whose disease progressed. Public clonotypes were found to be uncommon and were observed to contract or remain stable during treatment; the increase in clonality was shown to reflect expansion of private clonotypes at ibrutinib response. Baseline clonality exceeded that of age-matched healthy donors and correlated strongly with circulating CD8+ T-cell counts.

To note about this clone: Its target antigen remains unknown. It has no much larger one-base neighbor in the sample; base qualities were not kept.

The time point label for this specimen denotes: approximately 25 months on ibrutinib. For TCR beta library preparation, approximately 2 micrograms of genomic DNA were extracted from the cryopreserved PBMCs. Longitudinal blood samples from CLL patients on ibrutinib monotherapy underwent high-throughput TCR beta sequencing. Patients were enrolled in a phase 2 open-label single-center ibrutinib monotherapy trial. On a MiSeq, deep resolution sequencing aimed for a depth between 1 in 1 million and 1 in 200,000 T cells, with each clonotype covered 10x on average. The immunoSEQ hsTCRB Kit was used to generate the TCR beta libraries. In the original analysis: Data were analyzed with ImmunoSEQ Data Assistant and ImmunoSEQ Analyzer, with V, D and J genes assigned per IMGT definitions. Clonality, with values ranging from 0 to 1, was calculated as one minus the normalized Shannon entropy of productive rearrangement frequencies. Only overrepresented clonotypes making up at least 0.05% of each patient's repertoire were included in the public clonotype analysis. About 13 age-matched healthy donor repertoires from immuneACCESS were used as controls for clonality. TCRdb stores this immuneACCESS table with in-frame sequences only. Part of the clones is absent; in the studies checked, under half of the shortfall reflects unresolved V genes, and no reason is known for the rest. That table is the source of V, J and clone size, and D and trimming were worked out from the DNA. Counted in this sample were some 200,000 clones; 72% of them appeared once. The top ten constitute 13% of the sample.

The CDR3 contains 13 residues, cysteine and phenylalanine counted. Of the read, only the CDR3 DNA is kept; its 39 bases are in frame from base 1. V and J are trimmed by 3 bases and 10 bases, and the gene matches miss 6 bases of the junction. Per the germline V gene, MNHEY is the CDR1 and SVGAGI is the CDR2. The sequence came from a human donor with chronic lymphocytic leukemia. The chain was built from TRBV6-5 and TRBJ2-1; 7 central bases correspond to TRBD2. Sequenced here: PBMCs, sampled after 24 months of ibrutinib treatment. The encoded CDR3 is CASSYLGGEEQFF. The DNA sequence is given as TGTGCCAGCAGTTATTTGGGAGGGGAGGAGCAGTTCTTC.